The 16 T cell receptor beta chains below all came from one sample that was sequenced in a study of OX40 agonist ivuxolimab in advanced cancers. Libraries came from the immunoSEQ multiplex PCR assay. Sourced from immuneACCESS, this table was stored by TCRdb with only in-frame sequences that have V and J called. A share of the clones is absent; for the studies checked, an unresolved V gene accounts for under half, and the remainder has no known explanation. The sample has under 85,000 clones on record, 80% to 90% of them singletons. The ten biggest clones cover roughly 5.3% of the sample. Sequencing used CD4+ or CD8+ T cells sorted from blood, obtained in a trial of the OX40 agonist ivuxolimab. The receptors derive from an adult with an advanced solid tumor such as melanoma, head and neck, liver or kidney cancer.

This clone has just one count. The chain links TRBV19 to TRBJ1-1; D perhaps matches TRBD1 (5 bases). This CDR3 is built from 13 residues. V lost 5 bases, J lost 5 bases, and 12 bases lay in between. Germline CDR1 LNHDA, CDR2 SQIVND (reference sequence). DNA for the CDR3: TGTGCCAGTAGTCTAGGGACGGCGACTGAAGCTTTCTTT. Translation gives CASSLGTATEAFF.

Ten or more counts support this clone. This chain joins TRBV6-1 and TRBJ2-7; TRBD1 matches at 10 bases. Germline assignment: CDR1 MNHNS and CDR2 SASEGT. J was trimmed by 7 bases and V by 7 bases; bases with no gene match: 7. The CDR3 consists of 13 residues. CDR3 region: CASTTWTGGEQYF. CDR3 in DNA: TGTGCCAGCACTACGTGGACAGGGGGGGAGCAGTACTTC.

This rearrangement joins TRBV13 to TRBJ1-1; D is unresolved. Trimming shortened V by 2 bases and J by 2 bases, and 18 bases separated the two germline ends. This CDR3 is built from 17 residues. The germline V gene has CDR1 PRHDT and CDR2 FYEKMQ (reference sequence). The CDR3 loop reads CASSLQTRWTFNTEAFF. DNA of the CDR3: TGTGCCAGCAGCTTACAGACCCGATGGACCTTTAACACTGAAGCTTTCTTT. Filled out from reference TRBV13 and TRBJ1-1, the complete variable domain reads AAGVIQSPRHLIKEKRETATLKCYPIPRHDTVYWYQQGPGQDPQFLISFYEKMQSDKGSIPDRFSAQQFSDYHSELNMSSLELGDSALYFCASSLQTRWTFNTEAFFGQGTRLTVV.

This clone came up once. The chain joins TRBV27 to TRBJ2-5; D tentatively fits TRBD1 or TRBD2 (5 bases each). The closer fit of TRBJ2-7 to the DNA end suggests the J call may be wrong. This CDR3 has 14 residues. The germline V gene encodes CDR1 MNHEY and CDR2 SMNVEV (reference sequence). CDR3 sequence: CASSWGGEGFEQYF. The DNA of the CDR3 is TGTGCCAGCAGTTGGGGCGGAGAGGGGTTCGAGCAGTACTTC.

The chain combines TRBV7-2 with TRBJ1-1, with D unresolved. Trimming cost V 0 bases and J 1 base, with 9 bases left between them. The CDR3 covers 15 residues. Per germline, CDR1 SGHTA and CDR2 FQGNSA. The CDR3 DNA is TGTGCCAGCAGCTTAGCCTTGGCAGGGAACACTGAAGCTTTCTTT. Its protein is CASSLALAGNTEAFF.

This chain joins TRBV7-8 and TRBJ2-1; D gene unclear. This CDR3 has 15 residues. Germline loops: CDR1 SGHVS, CDR2 FQNEAQ. V lost 1 base and J 7 bases, leaving 14 bases between the germline ends. CDR3 residues: CASSLVGSLRNEQFF. CDR3 coding DNA: TGTGCCAGCAGCTTAGTAGGGTCCCTAAGAAATGAGCAGTTCTTC.

There are a few counts of this clone. This chain joins TRBV2 and TRBJ2-2; D is uncertain. V was clipped by 0 bases and J by 6 bases, with 11 bases between them. The CDR3 loop spans 15 amino acids. Germline V gene data show CDR1 as SNHLY and CDR2 as FYNNEI. The CDR3 region is CASSEALSVAGELFF. CDR3 DNA: TGTGCCAGCAGTGAAGCCCTATCAGTGGCCGGGGAGCTGTTTTTT.

J is TRBJ2-7 and V is TRBV11-3; D call uncertain. The CDR3 loop spans 15 amino acids. Germline V gene sequence: CDR1 SGHNT, CDR2 YENEEA. Between the trimmed V and J ends, which lost 3 bases and 6 bases, there was a span of 18 bases. The CDR3 nucleotides are TGTGCCAGCAGCTTGACGTTAGGAAGTTCGGGCGAGCAGTACTTC. It translates to CASSLTLGSSGEQYF.

The V gene is TRBV4-1, the J gene TRBJ2-6; no clear D. Trimming removed 0 bases from V and 1 base from J, with 4 bases in between. CDR1 MGHRA and CDR2 YSYEKL come from the germline V gene. The CDR3 has 15 residues. The CDR3 sequence: CASSQESSGANVLTF. CDR3 DNA: TGCGCCAGCAGCCAAGAATCGTCTGGGGCCAACGTCCTGACTTTC.

The rearrangement links TRBV28 to TRBJ1-2; a weak D match, TRBD1 (5 bases). The germline V gene has CDR1 MDHEN and CDR2 SYDVKM. The germline V and J ends were trimmed by 5 bases and 2 bases, with 12 bases remaining between them. The CDR3 sequence is 14 residues long. As DNA, the CDR3 is TGTGCCAGCAGTACGACAGCCCCGAACTATGGCTACACCTTC. It is translated as CASSTTAPNYGYTF.

This chain connects TRBV7-2 to TRBJ2-7, with 12 bases aligning to TRBD2. The CDR3 has 18 amino acids. Germline CDR1 reads SGHTA; CDR2 reads FQGNSA. Trimming removed 5 bases from V and 4 bases from J; junction bases left unmatched: 15. CDR3 sequence (DNA): TGTGCCAGCAGCCCCCGGACTAGCGGGATAGGGCCCGGATACGAGCAGTACTTC. Encoded protein: CASSPRTSGIGPGYEQYF.

This chain links TRBV5-1 with TRBJ2-3; 10 bases align to TRBD2. CDR1 and CDR2 from the germline V gene are SGHRS and YFSETQ. The CDR3 totals 16 residues. V was clipped by 0 bases and J by 3 bases; unmatched bases: 4. The CDR3 loop is CASSLGASGRTDTQYF. CDR3 coding DNA: TGCGCCAGCAGCTTGGGAGCTAGCGGGAGAACAGATACGCAGTATTTT.

V usage is TRBV6-1 and J usage is TRBJ1-5; possible D gene TRBD1, 5 bases. Germline CDR1 MNHNS, CDR2 SASEGT. This CDR3 spans 13 amino acids. Deletions cut 7 bases from V and 7 bases from J, with 14 bases between. CDR3 region: CASTRDLEQPQHF. CDR3 DNA sequence: TGTGCCAGCACCAGGGACTTAGAGCAGCCCCAGCATTTT.

The CDR3 coding sequence is TGTGCCAGCTCACCAAACGGACCCAGGGTAGATCAGCCCCAGCATTTT. Its translation is CASSPNGPRVDQPQHF. V is TRBV18 and J is TRBJ1-5; a possible D gene is TRBD1 (5 bases). Germline V gives CDR1 KGHSH, CDR2 LQKENI. V was cut by 2 bases and J by 5 bases, with 16 bases left in between. The CDR3 runs to 16 residues.

CDR3 protein: CASLRDGNNNSPLHF. DNA of the CDR3: TGTGCCAGCCTCCGGGACGGGAATAATAATTCACCCCTCCACTTT. V and J are TRBV6-1 and TRBJ1-6; D possibly corresponds to TRBD1 (5 bases). The germline gives CDR1 MNHNS, CDR2 SASEGT. Trimming removed 8 bases from V and 5 bases from J, with 16 bases in between. The CDR3 is made up of 15 amino acids.

The V call is TRBV9, the J call TRBJ2-5, with 12 bases aligning to TRBD2. Germline CDR1 reads SGDLS; CDR2 reads YYNGEE. Losses at the gene ends were 0 bases for V and 5 bases for J; bases not matched to a gene: 5. This CDR3 contains 16 residues. The CDR3 DNA reads TGTGCCAGCAGCGTAGAACTAGCGGGGGGCAGGGAGACCCAGTACTTC. It yields the protein CASSVELAGGRETQYF.